The clone carrying this TCR beta chain showed up many times. This sample stems from a study of T cells after yellow fever vaccination. Study-level findings and limits: Repertoires sorted by FACS could include abundant clonotypes that are contaminants from the bulk population.

TCRdb called the 5' RACE reads again in MiXCR, with one record for every CDR3 protein. Of approximately 47,000 distinct CDR3 sequences detected, 5.5% to 7.5% appear once; the ten largest clones hold more than 9%. This sequence was found in a man aged 25-45 years who received the YFV17D yellow fever vaccine. This material consisted of PBMCs, either bulk or a sorted T-cell subset (CD4+, CD8+, memory, or dextramer-sorted; not recorded which), taken 45 days after the yellow fever booster vaccination.

The CDR3 DNA is TGTGCCAGTAGCCCCGGGACATCTTTACAGACCCAGTACTTC. It codes for CASSPGTSLQTQYF. This sequence joins TRBV19 and TRBJ2-5; D might be TRBD1 (6 bases). CDR1 LNHDA and CDR2 SQIVND come from the germline V gene (reference sequence). Trimming left V 6 bases short and J 6 bases short, with 17 bases between. The CDR3 runs 14 residues.